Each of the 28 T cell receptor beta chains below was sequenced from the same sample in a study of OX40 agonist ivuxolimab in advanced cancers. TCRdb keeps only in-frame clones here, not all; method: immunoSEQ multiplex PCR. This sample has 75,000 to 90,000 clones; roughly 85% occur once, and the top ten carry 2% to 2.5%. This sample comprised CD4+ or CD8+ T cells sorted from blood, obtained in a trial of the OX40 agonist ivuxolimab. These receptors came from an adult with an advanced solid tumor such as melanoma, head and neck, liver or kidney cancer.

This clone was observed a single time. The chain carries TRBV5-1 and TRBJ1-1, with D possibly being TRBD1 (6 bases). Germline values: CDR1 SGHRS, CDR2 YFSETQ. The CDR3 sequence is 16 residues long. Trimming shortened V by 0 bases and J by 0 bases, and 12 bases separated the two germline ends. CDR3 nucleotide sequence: TGCGCCAGCAGCTTGGTCCCAGGACAGATGAACACTGAAGCTTTCTTT. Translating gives CASSLVPGQMNTEAFF.

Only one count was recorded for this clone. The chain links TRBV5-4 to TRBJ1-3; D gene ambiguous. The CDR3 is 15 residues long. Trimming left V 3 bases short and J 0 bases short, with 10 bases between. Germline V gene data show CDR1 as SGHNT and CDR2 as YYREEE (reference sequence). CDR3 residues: CASSSTPDSGNTIYF. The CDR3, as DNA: TGTGCCAGCAGCTCCACCCCCGACTCTGGAAACACCATATATTTT.

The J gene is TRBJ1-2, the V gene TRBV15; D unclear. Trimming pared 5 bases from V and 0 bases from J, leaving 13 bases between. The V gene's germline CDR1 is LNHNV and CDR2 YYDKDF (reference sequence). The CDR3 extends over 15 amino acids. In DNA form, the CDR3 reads TGTGCCACCAGCTTTCTGACGGGAACTAACTATGGCTACACCTTC. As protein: CATSFLTGTNYGYTF.

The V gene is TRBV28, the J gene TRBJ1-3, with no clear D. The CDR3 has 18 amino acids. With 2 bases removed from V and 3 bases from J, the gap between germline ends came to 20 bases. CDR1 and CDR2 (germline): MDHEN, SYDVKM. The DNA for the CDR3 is TGTGCCAGCAGTTTAGTCCCGTTTACCCAGAGCTTTGGAAACACCATATATTTT. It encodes CASSLVPFTQSFGNTIYF.

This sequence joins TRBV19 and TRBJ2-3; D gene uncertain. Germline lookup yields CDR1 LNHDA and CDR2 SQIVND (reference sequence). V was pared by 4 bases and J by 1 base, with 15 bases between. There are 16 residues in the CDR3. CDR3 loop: CASSRTGSWGTDTQYF. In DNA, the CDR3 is TGTGCCAGTAGTAGGACCGGATCCTGGGGCACAGATACGCAGTATTTT.

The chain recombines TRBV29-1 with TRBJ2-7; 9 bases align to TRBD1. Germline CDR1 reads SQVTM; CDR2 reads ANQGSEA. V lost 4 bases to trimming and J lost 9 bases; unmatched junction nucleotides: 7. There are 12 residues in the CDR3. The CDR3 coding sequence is TGCAGCGTTGGGACAGGGGAAACGGTGCAGTACTTC. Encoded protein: CSVGTGETVQYF.

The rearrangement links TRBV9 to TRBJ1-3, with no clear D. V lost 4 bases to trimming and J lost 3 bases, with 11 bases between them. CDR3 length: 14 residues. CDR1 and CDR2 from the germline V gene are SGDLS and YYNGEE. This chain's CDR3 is CASSLLNDGNTIYF. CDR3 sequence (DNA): TGTGCCAGCAGCCTCCTCAATGATGGAAACACCATATATTTT.

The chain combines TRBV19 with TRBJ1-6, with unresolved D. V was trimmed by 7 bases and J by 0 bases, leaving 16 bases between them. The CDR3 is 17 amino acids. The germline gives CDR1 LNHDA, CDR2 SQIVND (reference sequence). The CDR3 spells CASNHPSGISYNSPLHF. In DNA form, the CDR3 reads TGTGCCAGTAATCACCCCTCCGGGATCTCCTATAATTCACCCCTCCACTTT.

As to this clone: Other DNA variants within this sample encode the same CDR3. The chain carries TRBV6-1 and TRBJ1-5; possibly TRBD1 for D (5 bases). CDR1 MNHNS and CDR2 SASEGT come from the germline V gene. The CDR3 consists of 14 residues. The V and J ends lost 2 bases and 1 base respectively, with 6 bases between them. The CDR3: CASSEQGSNQPQHF. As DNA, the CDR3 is TGTGCCAGCAGTGAACAGGGCAGCAATCAGCCCCAGCATTTT.

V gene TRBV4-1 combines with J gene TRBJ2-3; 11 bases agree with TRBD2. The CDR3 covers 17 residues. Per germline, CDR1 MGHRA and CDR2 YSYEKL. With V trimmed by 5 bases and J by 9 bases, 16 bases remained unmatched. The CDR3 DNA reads TGCGCCAGCAGCGAAGCTGGGCTAGCGGGGGGCCCCGTGACGCAGTATTTT. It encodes CASSEAGLAGGPVTQYF.

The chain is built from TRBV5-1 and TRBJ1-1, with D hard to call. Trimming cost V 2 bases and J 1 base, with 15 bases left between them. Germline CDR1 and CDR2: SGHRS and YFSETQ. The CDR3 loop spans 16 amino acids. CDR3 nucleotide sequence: TGCGCCAGCAGCTTCGGACGCCAACCAGCGAACACTGAAGCTTTCTTT. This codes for CASSFGRQPANTEAFF.

CDR3 amino acids: CASARGNRVTEAFF. The CDR3 DNA reads as TGTGCCAGCGCCCGGGGAAACAGGGTCACTGAAGCTTTCTTT. This chain links TRBV4-2 with TRBJ1-1; D may be TRBD1 (6 bases). The CDR3 consists of 14 residues. CDR1 LGHNA and CDR2 YNFKEQ come from the germline V gene. The ends were cut back, 8 bases at V and 4 bases at J, with 17 bases in the middle.

This CDR3 reads CASRYARDLWSIQYF. The CDR3 bases are TGTGCCAGCAGATACGCTCGGGACCTGTGGAGCATTCAGTACTTC. The chain joins TRBV5-5 to TRBJ2-4; TRBD1 or TRBD2 may be the D gene (5 bases each). Germline V gene sequence: CDR1 SGHKS, CDR2 YYEKEE (reference sequence). Trimming left V 5 bases short and J 9 bases short, with 21 bases between. This CDR3 has 15 residues. Supplemented by reference TRBV5-5 and TRBJ2-4, the full variable domain reads DAGVTQSPTHLIKTRGQQVTLRCSPISGHKSVSWYQQVLGQGPQFIFQYYEKEERGRGNFPDRFSARQFPNYSSELNVNALLLGDSALYLCASRYARDLWSIQYFGAGTRLSVL.

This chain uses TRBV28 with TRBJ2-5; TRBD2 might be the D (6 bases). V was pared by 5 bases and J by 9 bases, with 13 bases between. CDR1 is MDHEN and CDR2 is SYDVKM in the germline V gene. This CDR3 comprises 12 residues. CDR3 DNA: TGTGCCAGCAGTCGCCGACTAGGCCCCCAGTACTTC. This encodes CASSRRLGPQYF.

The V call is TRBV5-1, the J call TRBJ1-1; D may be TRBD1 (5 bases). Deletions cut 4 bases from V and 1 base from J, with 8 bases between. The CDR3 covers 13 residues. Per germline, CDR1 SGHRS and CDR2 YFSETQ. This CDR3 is CASSGDGNTEAFF. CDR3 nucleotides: TGCGCCAGCAGCGGGGACGGGAACACTGAAGCTTTCTTT.

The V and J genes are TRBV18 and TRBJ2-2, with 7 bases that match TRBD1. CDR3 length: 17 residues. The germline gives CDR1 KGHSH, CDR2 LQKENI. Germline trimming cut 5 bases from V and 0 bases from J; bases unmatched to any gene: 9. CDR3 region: CASSTRTGASNTGELFF. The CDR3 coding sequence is TGTGCCAGCTCAACTCGTACAGGGGCCTCGAACACCGGGGAGCTGTTTTTT. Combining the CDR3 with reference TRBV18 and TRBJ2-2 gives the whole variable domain NAGVMQNPRHLVRRRGQEARLRCSPMKGHSHVYWYRQLPEEGLKFMVYLQKENIIDESGMPKERFSAEFPKEGPSILRIQQVVRGDSAAYFCASSTRTGASNTGELFFGEGSRLTVL.

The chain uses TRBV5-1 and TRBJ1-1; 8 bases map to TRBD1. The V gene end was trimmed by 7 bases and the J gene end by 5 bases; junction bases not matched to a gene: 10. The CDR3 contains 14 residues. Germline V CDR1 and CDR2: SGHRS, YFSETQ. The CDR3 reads CASGEQGGSTEAFF. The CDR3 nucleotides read TGCGCCAGCGGCGAACAGGGGGGGTCGACTGAAGCTTTCTTT.

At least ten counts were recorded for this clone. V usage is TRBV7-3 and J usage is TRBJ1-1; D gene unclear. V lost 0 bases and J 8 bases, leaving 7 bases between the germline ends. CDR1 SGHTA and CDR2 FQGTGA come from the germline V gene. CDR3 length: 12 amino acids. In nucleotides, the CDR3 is TGTGCCAGCAGCTTAACCGGAGGGGAAGCTTTCTTT. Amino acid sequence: CASSLTGGEAFF.

CDR3 protein: CASSNGRNTEAFF. The CDR3 nucleotides read TGTGCCAGCAGCAATGGGAGGAACACTGAAGCTTTCTTT. This rearrangement joins TRBV7-3 to TRBJ1-1; no firm D call. CDR3 length: 13 amino acids. The ends were cut back, 5 bases at V and 1 base at J, with 8 bases in the middle. CDR1 and CDR2 from the germline V gene are SGHTA and FQGTGA.

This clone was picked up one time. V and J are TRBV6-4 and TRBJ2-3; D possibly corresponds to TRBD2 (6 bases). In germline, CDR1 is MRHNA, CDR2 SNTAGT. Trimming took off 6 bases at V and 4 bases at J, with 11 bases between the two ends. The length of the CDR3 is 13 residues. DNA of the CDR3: TGTGCCAGCAGCCGGGGGTCGGCAGATACGCAGTATTTT. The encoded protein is CASSRGSADTQYF.

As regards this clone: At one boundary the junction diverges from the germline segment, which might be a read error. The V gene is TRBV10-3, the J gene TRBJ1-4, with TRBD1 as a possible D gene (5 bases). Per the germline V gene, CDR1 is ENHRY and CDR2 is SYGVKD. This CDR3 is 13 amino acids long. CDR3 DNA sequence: TGTGCCATCGGTGAAAGGGACCAAGAAAAACTGTTTTTT. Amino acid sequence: CAIGERDQEKLFF.

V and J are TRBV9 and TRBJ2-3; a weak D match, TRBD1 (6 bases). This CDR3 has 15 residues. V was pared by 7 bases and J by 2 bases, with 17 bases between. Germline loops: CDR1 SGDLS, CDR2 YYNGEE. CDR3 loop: CASQTRDIPTDTQYF. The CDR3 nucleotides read TGTGCCAGCCAAACCCGGGACATACCCACAGATACGCAGTATTTT.

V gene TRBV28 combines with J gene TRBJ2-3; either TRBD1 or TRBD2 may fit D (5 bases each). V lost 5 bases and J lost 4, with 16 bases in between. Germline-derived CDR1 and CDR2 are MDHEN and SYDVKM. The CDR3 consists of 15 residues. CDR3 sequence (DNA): TGTGCCAGCAGTCCCCGGGACGCGCGGGCAGATACGCAGTATTTT. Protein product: CASSPRDARADTQYF.

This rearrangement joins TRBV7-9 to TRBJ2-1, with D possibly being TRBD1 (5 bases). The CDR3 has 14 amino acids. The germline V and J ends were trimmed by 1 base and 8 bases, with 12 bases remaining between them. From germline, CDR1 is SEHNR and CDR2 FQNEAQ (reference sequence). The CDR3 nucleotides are TGTGCCAGCAGCTTAGTCGCAGGGTCGGATGAGCAGTTCTTC. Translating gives CASSLVAGSDEQFF.

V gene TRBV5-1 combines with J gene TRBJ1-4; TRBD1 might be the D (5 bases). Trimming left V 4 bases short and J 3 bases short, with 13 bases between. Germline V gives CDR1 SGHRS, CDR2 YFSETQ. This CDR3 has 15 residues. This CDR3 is CASSPIGTANEKLFF. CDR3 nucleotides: TGCGCCAGCAGCCCAATCGGGACGGCTAATGAAAAACTGTTTTTT.

CDR3 bases: TGCGCCAGCAGGAGTTCTAGCGGCTCCTACAATGAGCAGTTCTTC. This encodes CASRSSSGSYNEQFF. The rearrangement links TRBV5-1 to TRBJ2-1; 7 nucleotides match TRBD2. Germline trimming cut 5 bases from V and 0 bases from J; bases unmatched to any gene: 5. Germline lookup yields CDR1 SGHRS and CDR2 YFSETQ. The CDR3 has 15 amino acids.

CDR3 nucleotide sequence: TGTGCCAGCAGTGAGTGGACCAAAAACATTCAGTACTTC. Protein product: CASSEWTKNIQYF. This rearrangement joins TRBV2 to TRBJ2-4; D is ambiguous. CDR3 length: 13 residues. The germline V and J ends were trimmed by 3 bases and 2 bases, with 5 bases remaining between them. Germline CDR1 and CDR2: SNHLY and FYNNEI.

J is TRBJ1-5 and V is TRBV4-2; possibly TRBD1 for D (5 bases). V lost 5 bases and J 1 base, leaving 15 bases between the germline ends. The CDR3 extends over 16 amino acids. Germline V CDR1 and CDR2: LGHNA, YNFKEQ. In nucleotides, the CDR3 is TGTGCCAGCAGCGCCTGGACATCGGCGAGCAATCAGCCCCAGCATTTT. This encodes CASSAWTSASNQPQHF.